These 18 T cell receptor beta chains share one sample of origin, sequenced in a study of shared clonotypes between healthy human individuals. Clones were read by immunoSEQ multiplex PCR, and TCRdb kept only the in-frame ones, dropping some. This table holds 700,000 or so clones, 72% found once. The sample comprised memory CD4+ T cells sorted from blood. Subset: CD45RA-negative fraction. These TCRs come from a woman between 25 and 40 years old in good health.

CDR3 loop: CASSPWGFSETQYF. CDR3 in DNA: TGTGCCAGCAGCCCCTGGGGGTTCTCAGAGACCCAGTACTTC. The V call is TRBV11-2, the J call TRBJ2-5; D is possibly TRBD1 or TRBD2 (5 bases each). CDR3 length equals 14 residues. Germline V gene sequence: CDR1 SGHAT, CDR2 FQNNGV. V was shortened by 5 bases and J by 4 bases, with 14 bases between the two germline ends.

The rearrangement uses TRBV29-1 and TRBJ1-1; D unclear. The germline CDR1 and CDR2 sequences are SQVTM and ANQGSEA. Between the trimmed V and J ends, which lost 3 bases and 2 bases, there was a span of 7 bases. This CDR3 comprises 12 residues. This chain's CDR3 is CSVDGTNTEAFF. CDR3 sequence (DNA): TGCAGCGTTGACGGTACCAACACTGAAGCTTTCTTT.

V and J are TRBV11-1 and TRBJ2-3, with D unclear. V was clipped by 3 bases and J by 2 bases, with 12 bases between them. The germline CDR1 and CDR2 sequences are SGHAT and FQDESV (reference sequence). The CDR3 is 15 residues long. CDR3 in DNA: TGTGCCAGCAGCTTGCGCCAACCAAACACAGATACGCAGTATTTT. It codes for CASSLRQPNTDTQYF.

The chain uses TRBV27 and TRBJ2-7, with D maybe TRBD2 (5 bases). Trimming took 6 bases from V and 6 from J, leaving 12 bases between them. This CDR3 has 12 amino acids. Germline V gene sequence: CDR1 MNHEY, CDR2 SMNVEV (reference sequence). CDR3 sequence reads: CASSQTGVEQYF. The CDR3 nucleotides read TGTGCCAGCAGCCAAACCGGGGTCGAGCAGTACTTC.

V usage is TRBV6-1 and J usage is TRBJ2-7; D is possibly TRBD1 (6 bases). Trimming removed 2 bases from V and 0 bases from J, with 8 bases in between. Germline loops: CDR1 MNHNS, CDR2 SASEGT. This CDR3 has 14 amino acids. The CDR3 sequence is CASSEQGTSYEQYF. The CDR3, as DNA: TGTGCCAGCAGTGAACAGGGGACCTCCTACGAGCAGTACTTC.

This clone appeared a few times. The chain couples TRBV6-5 to TRBJ2-2; 7 bases are shared with TRBD1. V was pared by 1 base and J by 0 bases, with 2 bases of the junction left unmatched. The CDR3 consists of 16 residues. The germline gives CDR1 MNHEY, CDR2 SVGAGI. CDR3 protein: CASSYLQGANTGELFF. CDR3 sequence (DNA): TGTGCCAGCAGTTACTTGCAGGGGGCGAACACCGGGGAGCTGTTTTTT.

The chain couples TRBV7-9 to TRBJ1-4; tentative D call: TRBD1 (6 bases). Germline CDR1 SEHNR, CDR2 FQNEAQ (reference sequence). The CDR3 covers 15 residues. Trimming took off 5 bases at V and 3 bases at J, with 13 bases between the two ends. This chain's CDR3 is CASSAGQTSNEKLFF. CDR3 DNA: TGTGCCAGCAGCGCCGGACAGACCTCTAATGAAAAACTGTTTTTT.

About this clone: Other DNA sequences in this specimen translate into the identical CDR3. The chain employs TRBV19 and TRBJ1-1; the match to TRBD1 covers 12 bases. This CDR3 region has 16 residues. The trim removed 11 bases at V and 1 base at J, leaving 11 bases unmatched. Per the germline V gene, CDR1 is LNHDA and CDR2 is SQIVND (reference sequence). The CDR3 loop reads CASSTGTGGWNTEAFF. The DNA of the CDR3 is TGTGCCTCTAGCACCGGGACAGGGGGCTGGAACACTGAAGCTTTCTTT.

V usage is TRBV23-1 and J usage is TRBJ2-7; the D gene could be TRBD1 or TRBD2 (6 bases each). TRBV23-1 is classed as an ORF, of uncertain function. This CDR3 region has 17 residues. The V gene lost 6 bases and the J gene lost 6 bases, with 27 bases spanning the gap. In nucleotides, the CDR3 is TGCGCCAGCAGATTAATTCAGGGAGAGGGGGGTTCGTGCGAGCAGTACTTC. Amino acids: CASRLIQGEGGSCEQYF.

The chain carries TRBV9 and TRBJ1-4; D is perhaps TRBD1 (5 bases). Germline V CDR1 and CDR2: SGDLS, YYNGEE. The CDR3 contains 17 residues. The germline V and J ends were trimmed by 4 bases and 3 bases, with 19 bases remaining between them. The CDR3 sequence is CASSPRGGDRANEKLFF. Here the CDR3 DNA reads TGTGCCAGCAGCCCCCGCGGAGGGGATCGGGCTAATGAAAAACTGTTTTTT.

The chain joins TRBV11-2 to TRBJ2-3, with a possible D match to TRBD1 (5 bases). The germline V and J ends were trimmed by 1 base and 4 bases, with 12 bases remaining between them. The CDR3 contains 15 residues. Per germline, CDR1 SGHAT and CDR2 FQNNGV. CDR3 sequence reads: CASSLAGTRADTQYF. The CDR3 DNA is TGTGCCAGCAGCTTAGCGGGCACCAGGGCAGATACGCAGTATTTT. The whole variable domain, filled in from reference TRBV11-2 and TRBJ2-3, reads EAGVAQSPRYKIIEKRQSVAFWCNPISGHATLYWYQQILGQGPKLLIQFQNNGVVDDSQLPKDRFSAERLKGVDSTLKIQPAKLEDSAVYLCASSLAGTRADTQYFGPGTRLTVL.

The J gene is TRBJ2-5, the V gene TRBV11-2, with unresolved D. Germline V CDR1 and CDR2: SGHAT, FQNNGV. CDR3 length equals 12 residues. Deletions cut 3 bases from V and 5 bases from J, with 7 bases between. The CDR3 DNA reads as TGTGCCAGCAGCTTCTCTCCTGAGACCCAGTACTTC. This sequence encodes CASSFSPETQYF.

The chain has TRBV6-1 and TRBJ1-2, with TRBD1 matching over 7 bases. In germline, CDR1 is MNHNS, CDR2 SASEGT. CDR3 size: 13 residues. With 8 bases clipped from V and 4 bases from J, the junction kept 7 bases outside the gene matches. The CDR3 sequence is CASAPGGAYGYTF. The CDR3 DNA reads as TGTGCCAGCGCCCCAGGGGGGGCCTATGGCTACACCTTC.

Only a few counts were recorded for this clone. The chain links TRBV7-2 to TRBJ2-1, with unresolved D. Germline loops: CDR1 SGHTA, CDR2 FQGNSA. Trimming removed 2 bases from V and 0 bases from J, with 20 bases in between. The CDR3 is 19 amino acids. CDR3 DNA sequence: TGTGCCAGCAGCTTACTATCTGCGGCTAGGGTGATCTCCTACAATGAGCAGTTCTTC. This encodes CASSLLSAARVISYNEQFF.

This clone turned up a few times. The rearrangement joins TRBV11-1 to TRBJ2-1; D unclear. The V and J ends lost 0 bases and 8 bases respectively, with 8 bases between them. Per germline, CDR1 SGHAT and CDR2 FQDESV (reference sequence). The CDR3 runs to 13 residues. Here the CDR3 DNA reads TGTGCCAGCAGCTTAGCTCCAGTGTATGAGCAGTTCTTC. Amino acid sequence: CASSLAPVYEQFF.

The chain combines TRBV7-2 with TRBJ2-7; TRBD1 agrees at 7 bases. V dropped 5 bases and J dropped 3; count of bases not matched to a gene: 4. The CDR3 is 13 residues long. Germline V gives CDR1 SGHTA, CDR2 FQGNSA. The CDR3 DNA follows: TGTGCCAGCAGCAAAGGGACAGACTACGAGCAGTACTTC. Its translation is CASSKGTDYEQYF.

The chain recombines TRBV4-2 with TRBJ2-1, with 12 bases identical to TRBD2. Germline CDR1 is LGHNA and CDR2 is YNFKEQ. The CDR3 runs 15 residues. J lost 6 bases, V lost 5 bases, and 5 bases had no gene match. The CDR3 coding sequence is TGTGCCAGCAGCATGACTAGCGGGAGTTTCAATGAGCAGTTCTTC. Its protein product is CASSMTSGSFNEQFF.

This clone was counted ten times or more. Distinct nucleotide sequences in the sample also encode this CDR3. The rearrangement links TRBV18 to TRBJ2-3; D ambiguous. The CDR3 length is 13 residues. The germline V gene has CDR1 KGHSH and CDR2 LQKENI. V shed 2 bases and J shed 6 bases, with 9 bases lying between them. CDR3 loop: CASSPTSTDTQYF. DNA of the CDR3: TGTGCCAGCTCACCAACGAGTACGGATACGCAGTATTTT.